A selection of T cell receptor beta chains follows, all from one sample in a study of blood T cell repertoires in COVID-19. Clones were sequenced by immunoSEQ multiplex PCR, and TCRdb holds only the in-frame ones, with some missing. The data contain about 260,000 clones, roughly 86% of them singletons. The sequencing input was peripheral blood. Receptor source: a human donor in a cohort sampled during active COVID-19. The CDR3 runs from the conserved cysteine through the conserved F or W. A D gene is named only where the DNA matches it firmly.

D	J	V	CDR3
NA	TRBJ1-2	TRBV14	CASSQPGSLYGYTF
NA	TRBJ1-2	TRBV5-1	CASSTEAGRDYGYTF
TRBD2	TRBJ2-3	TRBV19	CASQRETDTQYF
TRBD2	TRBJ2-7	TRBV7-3	CASSISGRGIYEQYF
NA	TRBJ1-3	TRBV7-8	CASSLDTGSNTIYF
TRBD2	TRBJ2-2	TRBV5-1	CASSTIAGATGELFF
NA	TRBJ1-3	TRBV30	CAWSRWHGNTIYF
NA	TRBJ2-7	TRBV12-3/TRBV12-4	CASRNTGVYEQYF
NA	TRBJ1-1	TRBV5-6	CASSSRWGRATEAFF
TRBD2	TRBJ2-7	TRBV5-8	CASSRRGGGSSYEQYF
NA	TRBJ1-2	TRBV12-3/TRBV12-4	CASSLEQVYGYTF
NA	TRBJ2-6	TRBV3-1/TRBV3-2	CASSQDYWGNRESSGANVLTF
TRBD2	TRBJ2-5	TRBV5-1	CASSLRLAGQETQYF
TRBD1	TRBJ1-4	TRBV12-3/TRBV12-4	CASSLGTGGKLFF
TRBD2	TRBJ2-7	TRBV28	CASTQAGKFYEQYF
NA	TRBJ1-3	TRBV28	CASRGAGNTIYF
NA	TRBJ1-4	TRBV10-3	CAISARQSNEKLFF
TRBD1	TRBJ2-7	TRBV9	CASSPRGQGTYEQYF
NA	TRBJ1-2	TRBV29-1	CSVGEGGYGYTF
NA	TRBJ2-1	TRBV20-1	CSASMGSDRNEQFF
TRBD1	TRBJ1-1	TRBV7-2	CASSLQGLNTEAFF
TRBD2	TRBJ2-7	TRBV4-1	CASSQDGGGSSYEQYF
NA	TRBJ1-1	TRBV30	CAWSADRTVMNTEAFF
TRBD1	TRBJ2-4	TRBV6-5	CASSYWKGASKNIQYF
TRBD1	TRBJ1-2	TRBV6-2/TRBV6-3	CASSYRQGNYGYTF
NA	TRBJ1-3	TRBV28	CASSLSYFRLNTIYF
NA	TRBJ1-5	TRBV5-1	CASSFNPEQPQHF
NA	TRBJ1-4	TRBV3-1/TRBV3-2	CASSRRGEGDEKLFF
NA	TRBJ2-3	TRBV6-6	CASYGSGFSTDTQYF
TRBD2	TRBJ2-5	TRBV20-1	CSASDKWRGTRETQYF
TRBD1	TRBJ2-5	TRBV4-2	CASSQQGQGAFETQYF
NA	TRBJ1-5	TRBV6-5	CASSYSRTANQPQHF
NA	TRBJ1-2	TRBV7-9	CASSPIPGPYGYTF
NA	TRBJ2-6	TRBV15	CATSGANVLTF
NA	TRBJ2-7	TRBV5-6	CASRLLGGGANYEQYF
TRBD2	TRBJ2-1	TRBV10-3	CAITSIAGGSYNEQFF
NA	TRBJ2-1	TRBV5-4	CASRTDLGGYNEQFF
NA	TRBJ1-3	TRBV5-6	CASSFRQVGNTIYF
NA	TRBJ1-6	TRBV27	CASSPSWSSYNSPLHF
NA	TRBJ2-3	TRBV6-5	CASSYSWSPSDTQYF
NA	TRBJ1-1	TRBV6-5	CASTPRGGNTEAFF
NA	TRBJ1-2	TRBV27	CASSHALDTYYGYTF
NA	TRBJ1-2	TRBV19	CASSTRGNYGYTF
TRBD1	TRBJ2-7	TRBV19	CASSMGQGLHEQYF
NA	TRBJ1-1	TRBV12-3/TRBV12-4	CASSLRGSTEAFF
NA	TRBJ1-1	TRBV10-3	CAIIDPTGLDTEAFF
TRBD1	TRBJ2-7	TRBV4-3	CASSPGTGGSYEQYF
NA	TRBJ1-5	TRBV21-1	CASSRGHTGVDNQPQHF
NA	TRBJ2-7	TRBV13	CASSRQYSSYEQYF
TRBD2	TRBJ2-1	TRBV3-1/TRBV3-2	CASSQDRGGLYNEQFF